The present T cell receptor beta chain was sequenced within a study of T cell responses to AZD1222 COVID-19 vaccine. Second-dose recipients at about 4 or about 12 weeks were treated as one pooled group. This CDR3 spans 18 amino acids. V shed 4 bases and J shed 1 base, with 22 bases lying between them. Germline V gives CDR1 SGHAT, CDR2 FQNNGV. The table came from immunoSEQ multiplex PCR; TCRdb's copy has only in-frame clones and leaves some out. The sample includes roughly 180,000 clones, under 95% of them seen just once. Whole-study results and caveats: The sample set comprised mostly white British donors with more females, and clonal diversity was possibly underestimated.

With respect to this clone: What it binds is unknown.

The starting material was peripheral blood, obtained 28 days after the second AZD1222 dose. The chain recombines TRBV11-2 with TRBJ1-1; D is uncertain. The sequence derives from an adult who received the AZD1222 COVID-19 vaccine. The CDR3 here is CASSSPRGKLAANTEAFF. The CDR3, as DNA: TGTGCCAGCAGCTCCCCTCGCGGAAAGCTTGCAGCGAACACTGAAGCTTTCTTT.